The clone carrying this T cell receptor (beta chain) was counted a single time. Trimming at V came to 5 bases and at J to 7 bases, leaving 7 bases not matched to a gene. The length of the CDR3 is 15 residues. The germline V gene encodes CDR1 MNHEY and CDR2 SVGAGI. The sample originates from a study of blood T cell repertoires in COVID-19. In the original analysis: Reference gene primer amplification yielded estimated nucleated cell counts. TCRdb keeps only in-frame clones here, not all; method: immunoSEQ multiplex PCR. V and J calls and clone size are given by that table; D and trimming were obtained from the DNA. The table includes 130,000 to 150,000 clones, 70% to 90% detected once.

The chain carries TRBV6-5 and TRBJ1-4; 10 nucleotides align to TRBD1. The TCR was taken from a woman between 35 and 50 years old with active or convalescent COVID-19. The sample consisted of peripheral blood. CDR3 amino acids: CASSQFGTGAEKLFF. Here the CDR3 DNA reads TGTGCCAGCAGTCAATTCGGGACAGGGGCTGAAAAACTGTTTTTT.